The text below deals with one T cell receptor beta chain. V gave up 0 bases and J gave up 2 bases, with 14 bases separating them. There are 17 residues in the CDR3. Germline V gene sequence: CDR1 SGHNT, CDR2 YYREEE (reference sequence). In the authors' workflow: Researchers report that nucleated cell counts were estimated from reference gene primer amplification. Sequencing used immunoSEQ multiplex PCR; TCRdb keeps in-frame clones, though not all of them. The V and J calls and the clone size are those of that table, but D and trimming were determined from the DNA. The data contain 200,000 to 300,000 clones, 88% of them singletons. The data originate from a study of blood T cell repertoires in COVID-19. Background on the study: PBMCs, B-cell-depleted T cells, or T cells were the source of the cDNA or gDNA that made up the material.

The sequence was obtained from a man aged 55 to 70 who had recovered from COVID-19. The chain couples TRBV5-4 to TRBJ2-2; possible D gene TRBD2, 7 bases. The source material was peripheral blood. CDR3 sequence reads: CASSLGRGAPNTGELFF. The DNA of the CDR3 is TGTGCCAGCAGCTTGGGTCGGGGGGCCCCTAACACCGGGGAGCTGTTTTTT.